These 32 T cell receptor beta chains originate from one sample sequenced in a study of T-cell reconstitution after alpha-beta-depleted transplantation in children. Preparation of the TCRbeta library involved a method that used unique molecular identifiers. TCRdb itself ran the PCR reads through MiXCR, one entry per CDR3 protein. Here the sample spans about half a million distinct CDR3 sequences, 9.5% to 15% being singletons. Sequenced here: PBMCs from the stem cell graft donor, sampled from the stem cell graft. The receptors derive from a human donor who donated a stem cell graft to a child with combined immunodeficiency.

A few counts support this clonotype. The chain carries TRBV7-2 and TRBJ2-5, with D possibly TRBD1 on 5 matching bases. Trimming took off 5 bases at V and 4 bases at J, with 14 bases between the two ends. This CDR3 comprises 14 residues. Germline CDR1 reads SGHTA; CDR2 reads FQGNSA. CDR3 sequence reads: CASSIYDRGETQYF. The CDR3 DNA reads TGTGCCAGCAGCATCTACGATAGGGGAGAGACCCAGTACTTC.

This clonotype showed up many times. CDR3 DNA sequence: TGTGCCAGCAGTTGGAACTATGGCTACACCTTC. Protein sequence: CASSWNYGYTF. The chain combines TRBV12-3 or TRBV12-4 with TRBJ1-2; D call uncertain. This CDR3 region has 11 residues. The V end was cut by 4 bases, the J end by 2 bases, with 2 bases between.

This clonotype was observed a few times. The chain links TRBV6-5 to TRBJ2-1; D remains unclear. V shed 5 bases and J shed 3 bases, with 11 bases lying between them. This CDR3 comprises 14 residues. Germline CDR1 MNHEY, CDR2 SVGAGI. The CDR3 loop is CASSPMERYNEQFF. The CDR3 nucleotides are TGTGCCAGCAGTCCCATGGAGCGCTACAATGAGCAGTTCTTC.

This chain joins TRBV6-5 and TRBJ2-7; TRBD1 agrees at 9 bases. V shed 4 bases, J shed 3 bases, and the junction held 7 bases outside the gene matches. Germline V gene sequence: CDR1 MNHEY, CDR2 SVGAGI. This CDR3 spans 15 amino acids. The CDR3 region is CASSLTGTGRYEQYF. The CDR3 nucleotides read TGTGCCAGCAGTTTAACCGGGACAGGGCGCTACGAGCAGTACTTC.

The V and J genes are TRBV7-9 and TRBJ2-1, with 7 bases aligning to TRBD2. Germline V CDR1 and CDR2: SEHNR, FQNEAQ (reference sequence). V was pared by 4 bases and J by 2 bases, with 11 bases of the junction left unmatched. The CDR3 has 17 amino acids. This CDR3 reads CASSSLPWGRAYNEQFF. The CDR3 coding sequence is TGTGCCAGCAGCTCTCTCCCCTGGGGGAGGGCCTACAATGAGCAGTTCTTC.

The rearrangement joins TRBV28 to TRBJ2-1, with TRBD2 identical over 9 bases. V trimming: 6 bases; J trimming: 2 bases; junction bases outside the gene matches: 17. Germline V gene data show CDR1 as MDHEN and CDR2 as SYDVKM. The CDR3 runs 19 residues. The CDR3 loop is CASRRPYLGERGAYNEQFF. The CDR3 DNA reads as TGTGCCAGCAGACGCCCCTACCTGGGTGAGCGGGGGGCCTACAATGAGCAGTTCTTC.

This sequence joins TRBV11-1 and TRBJ2-1, with D perhaps TRBD1 (6 bases). Germline CDR1 SGHAT, CDR2 FQDESV (reference sequence). This CDR3 is built from 18 residues. V lost 4 bases to trimming and J lost 1 base, with 20 bases between them. The CDR3 nucleotides read TGTGCCAGCAGCTCTCCATCAACAGCAGGGGTGTCCTACAATGAGCAGTTCTTC. The encoded protein is CASSSPSTAGVSYNEQFF. The full variable domain, in which reference TRBV11-1 and TRBJ2-1 provide the parts outside the CDR3, is EAEVAQSPRYKITEKSQAVAFWCDPISGHATLYWYRQILGQGPELLVQFQDESVVDDSQLPKDRFSAERLKGVDSTLKIQPAELGDSAMYLCASSSPSTAGVSYNEQFFGPGTRLTVL.

Ten or more counts support this clonotype. The DNA of the CDR3 is TGTGCCAGCAGCGTAGGGGGGACAGGGTTTGGCTACACCTTC. Residues: CASSVGGTGFGYTF. This rearrangement joins TRBV9 to TRBJ1-2, with 9 nucleotides matching TRBD1. CDR3 length: 14 amino acids. V trimming: 0 bases; J trimming: 7 bases; junction bases outside the gene matches: 4. Germline CDR1 reads SGDLS; CDR2 reads YYNGEE.

Many counts were recorded for this clonotype. The chain carries TRBV2 and TRBJ2-3, with D tentatively TRBD1 (6 bases). Per germline, CDR1 SNHLY and CDR2 FYNNEI. Between the trimmed V and J ends, which lost 1 base and 4 bases, there was a span of 15 bases. The length of the CDR3 is 16 residues. CDR3 sequence: CASSEVGAGEADTQYF. The CDR3 region has the DNA TGTGCCAGCAGTGAAGTAGGGGCAGGGGAAGCAGATACGCAGTATTTT.

In this sample, this clonotype turned up many times. This chain connects TRBV24-1 to TRBJ2-5; D is perhaps TRBD1 (5 bases). Per germline, CDR1 KGHDR and CDR2 SFDVKD. Trimming pared 4 bases from V and 0 bases from J, leaving 8 bases between. The CDR3 has 14 amino acids. The CDR3 DNA sequence: TGTGCCACCAGTGAACAGGAGTACCAAGAGACCCAGTACTTC. Protein: CATSEQEYQETQYF.

The chain recombines TRBV25-1 with TRBJ2-3, with D unresolved. V dropped 1 base and J dropped 2 bases, with 10 bases sitting between them. CDR3 length equals 15 residues. Looked up from germline, CDR1 is MGHDK and CDR2 is SYGVNS. CDR3 coding DNA: TGTGCCAGCAGTGAATTGCTTGGGGTCACAGATACGCAGTATTTT. It is translated as CASSELLGVTDTQYF.

The chain employs TRBV9 and TRBJ2-1; 10 bases match TRBD2. Germline CDR1 and CDR2: SGDLS and YYNGEE. This CDR3 has 17 amino acids. Trimming cost V 1 base and J 4 bases; bases outside gene matches: 8. The CDR3 protein is CASSVTASGRDYNEQFF. CDR3 coding DNA: TGTGCCAGCAGCGTAACGGCAAGCGGGAGGGATTACAATGAGCAGTTCTTC.

This clonotype was found many times. This chain links TRBV12-3 or TRBV12-4 with TRBJ2-7, with D perhaps matching TRBD1 or TRBD2 (5 bases each). There are 13 residues in the CDR3. V was clipped by 6 bases and J by 0 bases, with 9 bases between them. The CDR3 loop reads CASRSGSSYEQYF. In nucleotides, the CDR3 is TGTGCCAGCAGATCAGGGAGCTCCTACGAGCAGTACTTC.

The table lists this clonotype with a few counts. The chain links TRBV20-1 to TRBJ2-1, with D perhaps given as TRBD1 or TRBD2 (6 bases each). From germline, CDR1 is DFQATT and CDR2 SNEGSKA (reference sequence). Trimming pared 1 base from V and 3 bases from J, leaving 13 bases between. This CDR3 has 15 residues. The CDR3 DNA reads TGCAGTGCTAGAGGGGGGGCCCCCATCTACAATGAGCAGTTCTTC. This sequence encodes CSARGGAPIYNEQFF.

The chain recombines TRBV12-3 or TRBV12-4 with TRBJ2-3; TRBD2 aligns across 9 bases. V was clipped by 8 bases and J by 3 bases; unmatched bases: 9. The CDR3 consists of 15 residues. CDR3 loop: CASSYLAGLTDTQYF. Written as DNA, the CDR3 is TGTGCCAGCTCGTATCTAGCGGGGCTGACAGATACGCAGTATTTT.

The CDR3 DNA follows: TGCGCCAGCAGCGAGGGCCCAGGCAGCTACGAGCAGTACTTC. Amino acid sequence: CASSEGPGSYEQYF. The rearrangement uses TRBV5-1 and TRBJ2-7, with D perhaps matching TRBD2 (5 bases). In germline, CDR1 is SGHRS, CDR2 YFSETQ. CDR3 length: 14 residues. Trimming cost V 4 bases and J 3 bases, with 14 bases left between them.

This clonotype was observed many times. The CDR3 DNA is TGTGCCAGCAGTCAAGACAGGGACTATGGCTACACCTTC. Translation: CASSQDRDYGYTF. This chain uses TRBV6-6 with TRBJ1-2; 7 positions match TRBD1. There are 13 residues in the CDR3. CDR1 MNHNY and CDR2 SVGAGI come from the germline V gene (reference sequence). The trim removed 5 bases at V and 3 bases at J, leaving 3 bases unmatched.

This clonotype showed up just a few times. The chain recombines TRBV12-5 with TRBJ2-7; the D is unclear. The germline gives CDR1 LGHNT, CDR2 FRNRAP. V lost 6 bases, J lost 4 bases, and 10 bases lay in between. The CDR3 is made up of 12 amino acids. The CDR3 here is CASGPHSYEQYF. In DNA, the CDR3 is TGTGCTAGTGGCCCTCATTCGTACGAGCAGTACTTC.

This clonotype was found a few times. The chain joins TRBV12-3 or TRBV12-4 to TRBJ2-1, with D perhaps given as TRBD1 or TRBD2 (5 bases each). CDR3 length: 16 amino acids. V shed 7 bases and J shed 9 bases, with 25 bases lying between them. This chain's CDR3 is CASINPGQEVFGEQFF. The DNA for the CDR3 is TGTGCCAGCATTAACCCGGGGCAGGAGGTATTCGGTGAGCAGTTCTTC.

The chain uses TRBV7-9 and TRBJ2-5, with 8 bases identical to TRBD1. CDR1 SEHNR and CDR2 FQNEAQ come from the germline V gene (reference sequence). Germline trimming cut 5 bases from V and 4 bases from J; bases unmatched to any gene: 9. This CDR3 is built from 15 residues. CDR3 protein: CASSPDRGFGETQYF. In nucleotides, the CDR3 is TGTGCCAGCAGCCCCGACAGGGGATTTGGAGAGACCCAGTACTTC.

There are many counts of this clonotype. CDR3 DNA sequence: TGTGCCAGCAGCGTCAGGGGAGGGAGCTCCTACAATGAGCAGTTCTTC. It codes for CASSVRGGSSYNEQFF. The chain joins TRBV7-2 to TRBJ2-1; D is perhaps TRBD2 (7 bases). Trimming cost V 5 bases and J 0 bases, with 14 bases left between them. The germline gives CDR1 SGHTA, CDR2 FQGNSA. The CDR3 sequence is 16 residues long.

CDR3 amino acids: CASSTRTGTNEQFF. CDR3 bases: TGTGCCAGCAGCACACGGACAGGGACCAATGAGCAGTTCTTC. The chain employs TRBV5-8 and TRBJ2-1; 8 nucleotides match TRBD1. V dropped 4 bases and J dropped 6; count of bases not matched to a gene: 6. CDR3 size: 14 residues. Germline V gene data show CDR1 as SGHTS and CDR2 as YDEGEE.

This clonotype has only a few counts. The chain links TRBV6-5 to TRBJ1-1; 12 positions agree with TRBD1. Trimming cost V 1 base and J 5 bases; bases outside gene matches: 14. Germline V CDR1 and CDR2: MNHEY, SVGAGI. This CDR3 has 19 amino acids. The DNA of the CDR3 is TGTGCCAGCAGTTACTTCAACCGGGACAGGGGGCTGAGGAGGACTGAAGCTTTCTTT. As protein: CASSYFNRDRGLRRTEAFF.

The sample holds a few counts of this clonotype. The rearrangement uses TRBV29-1 and TRBJ2-2; 11 nucleotides match TRBD2. Germline values: CDR1 SQVTM, CDR2 ANQGSEA. The CDR3 sequence is 14 residues long. V shed 3 bases, J shed 4 bases, and the junction held 1 base outside the gene matches. CDR3 in amino acids: CSVETSGITGELFF. CDR3 coding DNA: TGCAGCGTTGAGACTAGCGGGATCACCGGGGAGCTGTTTTTT.

The chain is built from TRBV5-1 and TRBJ1-4; the D is unclear. The CDR3 length is 16 residues. The germline V gene encodes CDR1 SGHRS and CDR2 YFSETQ. V was pared by 0 bases and J by 0 bases, with 9 bases between. For the CDR3, the DNA is TGCGCCAGCAGCTTGGTCCGAGATGCAACTAATGAAAAACTGTTTTTT. As protein: CASSLVRDATNEKLFF.

V and J are TRBV2 and TRBJ1-2, with D hard to call. V was pared by 10 bases and J by 8 bases, with 20 bases between. CDR1 is SNHLY and CDR2 is FYNNEI in the germline V gene. The CDR3 has 13 amino acids. The CDR3 nucleotides are TGTGCCACCCTCCGCGGTAGCCCAGCGGGCTACACCTTC. Protein product: CATLRGSPAGYTF. Using reference TRBV2 and TRBJ1-2 for the parts outside the CDR3, the full variable domain is EPEVTQTPSHQVTQMGQEVILRCVPISNHLYFYWYRQILGQKVEFLVSFYNNEISEKSEIFDDQFSVERPDGSNFTLKIRSTKLEDSAMYFCATLRGSPAGYTFGSGTRLTVV.

This clonotype was counted a few times. The J gene is TRBJ1-1, the V gene TRBV7-9, with a possible D match to TRBD1 (6 bases). Trimming stripped 5 bases from V and 2 bases from J, with 15 bases between. The CDR3 consists of 15 residues. Germline V gene lookup returns CDR1 SEHNR and CDR2 FQNEAQ (reference sequence). The CDR3 is CASSIHRESNTEAFF. CDR3 nucleotides: TGTGCCAGCAGCATCCACAGGGAGAGCAACACTGAAGCTTTCTTT.

This clonotype appeared many times. The chain couples TRBV11-1 to TRBJ2-2; D is ambiguous. V was pared by 2 bases and J by 6 bases, with 7 bases between. Per germline, CDR1 SGHAT and CDR2 FQDESV (reference sequence). This CDR3 is built from 13 residues. This chain's CDR3 is CASSLYLAGELFF. The CDR3 DNA follows: TGTGCCAGCAGCTTATACCTGGCCGGGGAGCTGTTTTTT.

This clonotype turned up a few times. The CDR3: CATRIQGLYNEQFF. The CDR3 DNA reads TGTGCCACCAGAATTCAGGGGCTCTACAATGAGCAGTTCTTC. The chain joins TRBV27 to TRBJ2-1; possible D gene TRBD1, 6 bases. V lost 10 bases, J lost 3 bases, and 16 bases lay in between. The germline V gene has CDR1 MNHEY and CDR2 SMNVEV (reference sequence). The CDR3 length is 14 residues.

The J gene is TRBJ2-7, the V gene TRBV13; no definite D call. CDR1 is PRHDT, CDR2 FYEKMQ, per germline (reference sequence). This CDR3 has 14 amino acids. Trimming removed 3 bases at V and 3 bases at J, with 12 bases between. The CDR3 here is CASSFSRGDYEQYF. In DNA, the CDR3 is TGTGCCAGCAGCTTTAGCAGAGGAGACTACGAGCAGTACTTC.

This clonotype was seen a few times. The rearrangement joins TRBV28 to TRBJ2-1; D remains unclear. V gave up 7 bases and J gave up 1 base, with 11 bases separating them. The CDR3 has 14 amino acids. Germline V lookup: CDR1 MDHEN, CDR2 SYDVKM. CDR3 in amino acids: CASTTPGSYNEQFF. Written as DNA, the CDR3 is TGTGCCAGCACTACCCCCGGGTCCTACAATGAGCAGTTCTTC.

This clonotype was seen many times. At one boundary the junction diverges from the germline segment, which might be a read error. This chain uses TRBV9 with TRBJ2-1, with 7 positions matching TRBD2. The CDR3 runs 15 residues. Looked up from germline, CDR1 is SGDLS and CDR2 is YYNGEE. The CDR3, as DNA: TGTGCCAGCAGCGAAGAAAGGCGGGGGTACAATGAGCAGATCTTC. This codes for CASSEERRGYNEQIF. The variable domain in full, with the rest retrieved from reference TRBV9 and TRBJ2-1, is DSGVTQTPKHLITATGQRVTLRCSPRSGDLSVYWYQQSLDQGLQFLIQYYNGEERAKGNILERFSAQQFPDLHSELNLSSLELGDSALYFCASSEERRGYNEQIFGPGTRLTVL.